This TCR beta chain stems from a study of a mutant IDH1 vaccine in newly diagnosed glioma. Germline V gene data show CDR1 as ENHRY and CDR2 as SYGVKD. This CDR3 contains 17 residues. Germline trimming cut 4 bases from V and 0 bases from J; bases unmatched to any gene: 4. This clone showed up just once. Its antigen is currently unknown. Time point in this sample: week 11, during vaccination. Each vaccine dose was 300 ug of mutant IDH1 20-mer peptide, with topical imiquimod. The data were produced by immunoSEQ multiplex PCR, yet TCRdb's version contains in-frame clones alone and is incomplete. The sample lists around 100,000 clones, around 90% seen once, with 0.55% to 0.7% in the top ten.

The chain couples TRBV10-3 to TRBJ2-6; 9 bases agree with TRBD1. Sequences were derived from PBMCs, sampled from a glioma patient whose treatment included an IDH1 peptide vaccine. This TCR was recovered from a woman in her forties or fifties with glioma. The CDR3 DNA reads TGTGCCATCAGTGGGACAGGGGTCATCTCTGGGGCCAACGTCCTGACTTTC. It yields the protein CAISGTGVISGANVLTF.